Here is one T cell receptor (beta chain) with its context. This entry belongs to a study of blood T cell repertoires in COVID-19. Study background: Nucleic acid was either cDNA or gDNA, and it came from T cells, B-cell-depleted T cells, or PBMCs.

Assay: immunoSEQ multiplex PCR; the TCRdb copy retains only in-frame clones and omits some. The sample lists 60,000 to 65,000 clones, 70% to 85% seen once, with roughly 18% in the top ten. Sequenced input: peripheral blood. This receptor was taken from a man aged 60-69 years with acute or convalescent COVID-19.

CDR3 coding DNA: TGTGCCAGCAGCCACCGGGACAGGGGTAATGATACTAGCGGTACCGCTAGCACAGATACGCAGTATTTT. Translated: CASSHRDRGNDTSGTASTDTQYF. V usage is TRBV12-1 and J usage is TRBJ2-3; the table's TRBD1 call for D was not verified on the DNA. TRBV12-1 is a documented pseudogene. The CDR3 spans 23 residues.